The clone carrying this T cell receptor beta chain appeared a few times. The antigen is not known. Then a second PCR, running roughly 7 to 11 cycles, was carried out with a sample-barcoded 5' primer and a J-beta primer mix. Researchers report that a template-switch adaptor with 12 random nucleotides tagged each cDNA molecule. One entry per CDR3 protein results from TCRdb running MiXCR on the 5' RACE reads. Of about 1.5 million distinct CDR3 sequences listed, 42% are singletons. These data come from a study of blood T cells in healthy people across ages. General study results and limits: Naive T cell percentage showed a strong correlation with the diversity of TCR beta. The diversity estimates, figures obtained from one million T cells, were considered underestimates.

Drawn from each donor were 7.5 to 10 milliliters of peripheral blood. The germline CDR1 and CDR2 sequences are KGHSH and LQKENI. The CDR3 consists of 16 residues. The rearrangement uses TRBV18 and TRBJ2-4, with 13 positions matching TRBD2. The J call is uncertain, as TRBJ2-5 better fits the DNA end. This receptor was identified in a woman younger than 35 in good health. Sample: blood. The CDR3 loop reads CASSPSGTSGIETQYF. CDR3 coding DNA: TGTGCCAGCTCACCATCCGGGACTAGCGGGATTGAGACCCAGTACTTC.